This T cell receptor (beta chain) was identified in a study of blood T cell repertoires in COVID-19. The wider study: COVID-19 samples from acute and convalescent phases originated in the United States, Italy and Spain. From T cells, B-cell-depleted T cells, or PBMCs came the material, which was cDNA or gDNA.

In the source study's methods: Amplification from reference gene primers served as the basis for estimated nucleated cell counts. Assay used: immunoSEQ multiplex PCR; TCRdb lists only in-frame clones, some missing. The V and J calls and clone size were taken over from that table, and D and trimming were inferred from the DNA. The sample gives approximately 110,000 clones, around 84% of which show up once; around 2.2% is in the top ten. Germline trimming cut 1 base from V and 0 bases from J; bases unmatched to any gene: 14. The CDR3 is 19 amino acids. This clonotype originated in a human donor in a cohort sampled during active COVID-19. The chain uses TRBV5-3 and TRBJ1-1; 8 bases fit TRBD1. TRBV5-3 is placed among ORFs of uncertain function. The sequencing input was peripheral blood. The CDR3 loop reads CARSLPMVQGAGVNTEAFF. Written as DNA, the CDR3 is TGTGCCAGAAGCTTGCCCATGGTTCAGGGGGCCGGGGTGAACACTGAAGCTTTCTTT.